The 9 T cell receptor beta chains listed next were all sequenced from one sample in a study of blood T cell repertoires in COVID-19. The protocol was immunoSEQ multiplex PCR, while the TCRdb copy is restricted to in-frame clones and leaves out a portion. The sample shows more than 300,000 clones, 80% to 95% of them seen only once. The sequenced sample consisted of PBMCs or T cells enriched from blood (not recorded which). These receptors were obtained from a woman in her 30s who had recovered from COVID-19.

This clone was found once. V gene TRBV19 combines with J gene TRBJ2-2; maybe TRBD2 (6 bases). Trimming left V 8 bases short and J 5 bases short, with 12 bases between. The CDR3 covers 13 residues. Germline values: CDR1 LNHDA, CDR2 SQIVND (reference sequence). CDR3 protein: CASGRKGTGELFF. CDR3 nucleotides: TGTGCCAGTGGGAGGAAAGGGACCGGGGAGCTGTTTTTT.

The chain joins TRBV29-1 to TRBJ1-1, with a tentative D call TRBD1 (5 bases). CDR1 SQVTM and CDR2 ANQGSEA come from the germline V gene. The CDR3 length is 12 residues. Trimming shortened V by 1 base and J by 6 bases, and 9 bases separated the two germline ends. DNA of the CDR3: TGCAGCGTTGAAGCAGGGTTAGCTGAAGCTTTCTTT. It translates to CSVEAGLAEAFF.

The genes are TRBV7-3 and TRBJ2-7; 7 bases align to TRBD2. CDR1 and CDR2 from the germline V gene are SGHTA and FQGTGA. The CDR3 is 15 residues long. The trim removed 1 base at V and 3 bases at J, leaving 6 bases unmatched. The CDR3 bases are TGTGCCAGCAGCTTAAACCCGGGGGGAGTCTACGAGCAGTACTTC. Translation: CASSLNPGGVYEQYF.

The genes are TRBV9 and TRBJ2-1; 15 nucleotides line up with TRBD2. V gave up 3 bases and J gave up 0 bases; unmatched junction bases: 7. The CDR3 length is 19 residues. CDR1 is SGDLS and CDR2 is YYNGEE in the germline V gene. The CDR3 nucleotides read TGTGCCAGCAGCGAGGGACGGACTAGCGGGAGGGGCTCCTACAATGAGCAGTTCTTC. Amino acid sequence: CASSEGRTSGRGSYNEQFF.

This clone showed up just once. Different DNA sequences within this sample yield the same CDR3. The chain has TRBV7-2 and TRBJ2-3; D gene ambiguous. The length of the CDR3 is 14 residues. V lost 1 base to trimming and J lost 1 base, with 6 bases between them. Germline-derived CDR1 and CDR2 are SGHTA and FQGNSA. The CDR3: CASSLVGGTDTQYF. CDR3 in DNA: TGTGCCAGCAGCTTAGTAGGAGGCACAGATACGCAGTATTTT.

The chain couples TRBV10-2 to TRBJ2-7; TRBD2 matches at 11 bases. The length of the CDR3 is 17 residues. The V gene's germline CDR1 is WSHSY and CDR2 SAAADI. Trimming at V came to 8 bases and at J to 0 bases, leaving 12 bases not matched to a gene. DNA of the CDR3: TGCGCCAGCGCCCCCTCAGCGGGACTAGCGGTCTCCTACGAGCAGTACTTC. Translated, it gives CASAPSAGLAVSYEQYF.

This chain uses TRBV5-5 with TRBJ1-1; D is perhaps TRBD1 (6 bases). CDR3 length: 17 residues. The V gene lost 4 bases and the J gene lost 1 base, with 20 bases spanning the gap. Germline CDR1 SGHKS, CDR2 YYEKEE (reference sequence). CDR3 DNA: TGTGCCAGCAGCCCCCGGGTGAGGGGGTCGGGGAACACTGAAGCTTTCTTT. Its translation: CASSPRVRGSGNTEAFF.

The chain uses TRBV7-3 and TRBJ1-6; weak D call: TRBD1 (6 bases). Trimming stripped 4 bases from V and 6 bases from J, with 22 bases between. This CDR3 has 18 amino acids. Germline assignment: CDR1 SGHTA and CDR2 FQGTGA. CDR3 sequence: CASSSGQQERTGNSPLHF. CDR3 coding DNA: TGTGCCAGCAGCTCCGGACAGCAGGAACGGACGGGTAATTCACCCCTCCACTTT.

The chain links TRBV6-1 to TRBJ1-1, with TRBD1 as a possible D gene (5 bases). The CDR3 is 13 residues long. Germline V gives CDR1 MNHNS, CDR2 SASEGT. V gave up 0 bases and J gave up 10 bases, with 12 bases separating them. The CDR3 region is CASSEALVTGAFF. CDR3 nucleotide sequence: TGTGCCAGCAGTGAAGCGCTAGTCACAGGAGCTTTCTTT.